The present T cell receptor beta chain was sequenced within a study of CD8+CD57+ T cells in acquired aplastic anemia. Findings and limits, study-wide: Patients and controls had in common fewer than 30 CD8+ CDR3 sequences. Significance was not reached for CD8+ Simpson's diversity between patients and controls.

Genomic DNA was employed as the template in profiling TCR beta VDJ and CDR3. TCRdb recomputed calls from the reads with MiXCR, one row per CDR3 protein. The sample includes over 150,000 distinct CDR3 sequences, around half of them seen just once. V dropped 2 bases and J dropped 1 base, with 6 bases sitting between them. CDR3 length equals 14 residues. Germline CDR1 reads MNHEY; CDR2 reads SVGEGT. In this sample, this clonotype turned up a few times. What it binds is unknown. Selection for sequencing was limited to patients who had shown CD8+CD57+ cell expansion by flow cytometry. Among the patients, all had severe acquired aplastic anemia. By the time of blood sampling, patients had still received no therapy.

This clonotype originated in a human donor with aplastic anemia. The chain joins TRBV6-2 or TRBV6-3 to TRBJ1-5; no firm D call. The sequenced sample consisted of sorted CD4+, CD8+, or CD8+CD57+ T cells (not recorded which) from PBMCs. The CDR3 coding sequence is TGTGCCAGCAGTTACCCGGGAAGCAATCAGCCCCAGCATTTT. This sequence encodes CASSYPGSNQPQHF.